This T cell receptor beta chain is from a study of identifying expanded T cells in peripheral blood (dated by TCRdb to between 2018 and 2020). Regarding the study in general: Separate aliquots of the same genomic DNA pool were sequenced to produce technical replicates, and four replicates were compared in pairs. What the study reported, not specific to this receptor: The authors expected that over much longer intervals, such as months to years, biological variance in healthy repertoires might increase even further. Approximately 1.1 differentially abundant clones were flagged by the binomial model between technical replicates, whereas about 15 and 19 were flagged over around two weeks and four weeks, respectively. Across all healthy-donor time intervals, the beta-binomial model significantly lowered both the number of clones called differentially abundant and the false-positive rate. Across all healthy donors, variance in clone template counts between roughly 2-week samples was found to increase significantly with total template count.

The immunoSEQ Assay, which uses bias-controlled multiplex PCR amplification of genomic DNA, was used to profile TCRbeta CDR3 regions. From the authors' description of their analysis: To quantify the absolute abundance of each unique TCRbeta CDR3 region, the sequences were collapsed and filtered. Differential abundance was tested with a binomial (Fisher-equivalent) model and with a beta-binomial model adding time-dependent variance fitted from healthy donors. Clones with fewer than 5 combined templates were removed, and a clone was called differentially abundant if the clone's Benjamini-Hochberg FDR was below 0.01. In the beta-binomial model, variance was expressed as a function of the total template count across the two samples, in the form v = (b*log(k)+a)^2. TCRdb obtained this table from immuneACCESS and retained in-frame rearrangements with V and J assigned. These tables miss some clones; where compared with another copy, unresolved V genes account for less than half of the shortfall, and the remainder is unexplained. V, J and clone size reflect that table, while D and trimming were determined from the DNA. The sample table shows around 100,000 clones, and approximately 89% are seen once. The ten largest clones capture 5.5% of the sample.

To note about this clone: Its antigen is unknown. One base away there is no much larger clone; base qualities are not given.

V loses 2 bases of germline sequence and J loses 1 base, and the interval between the two ends is 11 bases. Reading the germline V gene (reference sequence) gives CDR1 SGHAT and CDR2 FQDESV. Spanning cysteine to phenylalanine, the CDR3 consists of 15 amino acids. Of all the DNA, just the CDR3 is kept, 45 bases in frame from base 1. During the collection period, no infections or other immune events were recorded for the healthy donors. To calibrate time-dependent variance in a beta-binomial model of T-cell clone differential abundance, blood repertoires from healthy donors were used as a training cohort. The training cohort comprised ten or so healthy donors, 3 female and 7 male. On average the donors were approximately 40 years old, and their ages spanned about 29 to 65 years. Whole blood, obtained from a commercial supplier, was collected from each healthy donor at three time points spaced roughly 2 weeks apart. Genomic DNA was extracted from unsorted whole blood for immunosequencing.

The clonotype comes from a person between 18 and 75 years old in good health. The sequenced sample consisted of blood. In this chain, TRBV11-1 is recombined with TRBJ1-2; the D region possibly corresponds to TRBD1 (5 bases align). The CDR3 region reads CASSLKDTNNYGYTF. The DNA sequence is TGTGCCAGCAGCTTAAAGGACACCAATAACTATGGCTACACCTTC.